One and the same sample provided the 10 T cell receptor beta chains below, sequenced in a study of blood T cell repertoires in COVID-19. Some clones are missing from TCRdb's copy, which holds only in-frame ones; the method was immunoSEQ multiplex PCR. The sample contains over 35,000 clones, roughly 85% of which appear only once. Sequencing used peripheral blood. The receptor source for this set is a human donor in a cohort sampled during active COVID-19.

The chain joins TRBV5-6 to TRBJ2-1, with D uncertain. CDR3 length: 11 residues. The V gene lost 4 bases and the J gene lost 9 bases, with 8 bases spanning the gap. The germline V gene encodes CDR1 SGHDT and CDR2 YYEEEE. The DNA of the CDR3 is TGTGCCAGCAGCCTGGCAGGTGAGCAGTTCTTC. The encoded protein is CASSLAGEQFF.

The chain combines TRBV25-1 with TRBJ2-7, with D maybe TRBD1 (6 bases). CDR1 is MGHDK, CDR2 SYGVNS, per germline. This CDR3 region has 12 residues. Trimming removed 6 bases from V and 8 bases from J, with 14 bases in between. CDR3 amino acids: CASRRGSAKQYF. CDR3 coding DNA: TGTGCCAGCAGGAGGGGGTCGGCAAAGCAGTACTTC.

The chain's CDR3 is CATSRDHGRQPQHF. The CDR3 region has the DNA TGTGCCACCAGCAGAGATCATGGCAGACAGCCCCAGCATTTT. V gene TRBV15 combines with J gene TRBJ1-5; D unclear. CDR3 length: 14 amino acids. Germline CDR1 reads LNHNV; CDR2 reads YYDKDF (reference sequence). Trimming took off 0 bases at V and 7 bases at J, with 10 bases between the two ends.

The CDR3 spells CASSQGEGLAGAQSYNEQFF. The CDR3 nucleotides read TGCGCCAGCAGCCAAGGAGAAGGACTAGCGGGAGCTCAGTCCTACAATGAGCAGTTCTTC. J is TRBJ2-1 and V is TRBV4-3; 13 nucleotides line up with TRBD2. The J segment lost 1 base and the V segment lost 1 base, leaving 10 bases of the junction unmatched. Germline lookup yields CDR1 LGHNA and CDR2 YSLEER. CDR3 length equals 20 residues.

CDR3 nucleotides: TGCGCCAGCAGCCAAGGTCCGAAAGACAGCACCGGGGAGCTGTTTTTT. As protein: CASSQGPKDSTGELFF. The chain has TRBV4-1 and TRBJ2-2; D might be TRBD1 (5 bases). Germline loops: CDR1 MGHRA, CDR2 YSYEKL. Between the trimmed V and J ends, which lost 1 base and 4 bases, there was a span of 13 bases. The CDR3 is made up of 16 amino acids.

This rearrangement joins TRBV3-1 (or the pseudogene TRBV3-2) to TRBJ2-5, with 8 nucleotides matching TRBD2. V gave up 4 bases and J gave up 7 bases; unmatched junction bases: 14. Germline lookup yields CDR1 LGHDT and CDR2 YNNKEL (reference sequence). CDR3 length equals 16 residues. In DNA form, the CDR3 reads TGTGCCAGCAGCCCCGGACTAGCAAGCAATAGGGGGACCCAGTACTTC. Its translation: CASSPGLASNRGTQYF.

The chain uses TRBV15 and TRBJ2-7; 7 bases match TRBD1. The CDR3 contains 15 residues. V was pared by 1 base and J by 2 bases, with 5 bases of the junction left unmatched. Germline-derived CDR1 and CDR2 are LNHNV and YYDKDF (reference sequence). This CDR3 reads CATSRARDSPYEQYF. DNA for the CDR3: TGTGCCACCAGCAGAGCCCGGGACAGCCCCTACGAGCAGTACTTC.

Worth noting for this clone: The junction and the germline gene differ at one end; a read error may be behind it. V usage is TRBV6-5 and J usage is TRBJ1-2; the D gene is possibly TRBD1 (5 bases). This CDR3 region has 12 residues. Germline V gives CDR1 MNHEY, CDR2 SVGAGI. In DNA, the CDR3 is TGTGCCAGCAGTTACCCTCAGGGCCTGGAGTTCTTC. This encodes CASSYPQGLEFF.

This chain uses TRBV5-1 with TRBJ2-7, with D possibly being TRBD1 (6 bases). CDR1 and CDR2 (germline): SGHRS, YFSETQ. Trimming took off 4 bases at V and 1 base at J, with 33 bases between the two ends. This CDR3 spans 21 amino acids. In DNA, the CDR3 is TGCGCCAGCAGCCCTGGGCCCTGGCAGGGGACGGAAAGGTCGGGGTCCTACGAGCAGTACTTC. As protein: CASSPGPWQGTERSGSYEQYF.

The rearrangement uses TRBV6-5 and TRBJ1-1; TRBD1 might be the D (5 bases). CDR1 MNHEY and CDR2 SVGAGI come from the germline V gene. V shed 4 bases and J shed 3 bases, with 9 bases lying between them. CDR3 length: 13 residues. CDR3 protein: CASSLDTDTEAFF. CDR3 sequence (DNA): TGTGCCAGCAGTTTGGACACAGACACTGAAGCTTTCTTT.